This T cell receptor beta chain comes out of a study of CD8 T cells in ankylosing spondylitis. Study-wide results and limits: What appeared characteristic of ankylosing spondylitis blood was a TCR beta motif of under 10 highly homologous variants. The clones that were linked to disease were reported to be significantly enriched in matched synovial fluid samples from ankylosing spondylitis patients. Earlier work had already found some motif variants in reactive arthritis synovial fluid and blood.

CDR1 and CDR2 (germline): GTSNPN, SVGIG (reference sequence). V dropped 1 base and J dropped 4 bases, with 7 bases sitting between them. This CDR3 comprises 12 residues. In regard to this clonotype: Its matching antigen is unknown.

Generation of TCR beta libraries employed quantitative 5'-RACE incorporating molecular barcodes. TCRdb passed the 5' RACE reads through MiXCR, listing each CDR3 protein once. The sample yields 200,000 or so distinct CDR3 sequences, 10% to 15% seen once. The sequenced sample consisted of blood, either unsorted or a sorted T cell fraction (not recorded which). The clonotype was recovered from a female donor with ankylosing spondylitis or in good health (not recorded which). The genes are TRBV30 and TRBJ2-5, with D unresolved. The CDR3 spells CAWSGRIETQYF. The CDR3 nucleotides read TGTGCCTGGAGTGGCCGGATAGAGACCCAGTACTTC. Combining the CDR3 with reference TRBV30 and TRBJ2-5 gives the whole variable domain SQTIHQWPATLVQPVGSPLSLECTVEGTSNPNLYWYRQAAGRGLQLLFYSVGIGQISSEVPQNLSASRPQDRQFILSSKKLLLSDSGFYLCAWSGRIETQYFGPGTRLLVL.